This entry concerns a single T cell receptor (beta chain). The data belong to a study of blood T cell repertoires in COVID-19. Study details: T cells, B-cell-depleted T cells, or PBMCs supplied cDNA or gDNA.

CDR1 KGHSH and CDR2 LQKENI come from the germline V gene. This CDR3 comprises 14 residues. Germline trimming cut 6 bases from V and 2 bases from J; bases unmatched to any gene: 5. Adults between about 18 and 89 years of age took part from 20 to 25 US areas. Recovered participants had two consecutive negative NP/OP PCR tests, healthcare professional clearance, or symptom resolution. Authors' data handling: Estimated nucleated cell counts came from reference gene primer amplification. Method: immunoSEQ multiplex PCR; TCRdb's copy keeps in-frame clones and lacks some. That table supplies the V and J calls and clone size; D and trimming were determined from the DNA. The sample lists about 310,000 clones, over 75% seen once, with roughly a tenth in the top ten.

The J gene is TRBJ2-3, the V gene TRBV18, with TRBD2 matching 7 bases. Material for sequencing was PBMCs or T cells enriched from blood (not recorded which). The receptor was isolated from a woman aged 40 to 55 who had recovered from COVID-19. The CDR3 loop reads CASSSSGNTDTQYF. As DNA, the CDR3 is TGTGCCAGCTCCTCTAGCGGAAACACAGATACGCAGTATTTT.